Below, one TCR beta chain is given with its context. Its antigen remains undetermined. No clone much larger than this one lies a single base away; base qualities are absent. TCRbeta CDR3 regions were amplified from genomic DNA by means of the immunoSEQ Assay, a bias-controlled multiplex PCR. The study's own analysis went as follows. Nucleated cell counts per sample were estimated from amplification of reference gene primers within the assay. To quantify the absolute abundance of each unique TCRbeta CDR3 rearrangement, sequence reads were collapsed and filtered. Productive Simpson clonality was computed per sample as the square root of Simpson's diversity index over productive rearrangements. The table comes from immuneACCESS by way of TCRdb, which keeps in-frame sequences with V and J called. Part of the clones is missing from these tables; in studies checked, under half for an unresolved V gene and the rest for unknown reasons. The DNA was the basis for D and trimming; V, J and clone size are from that table. The sample data list about 180,000 clones, and approximately 88% of these were observed just once. About 6.7% of the sample is taken by the ten largest.

In Seattle, one collaborating source enrolled patients while the infection was active and tracked those patients longitudinally over the course of disease. The collaborating institutions used their own protocols to collect whole blood in K2EDTA tubes. For TCRbeta analysis, collaborator samples were shipped as frozen whole blood, as isolated PBMCs, or as DNA extracted from either sample type. These data originate in a study of blood T cell repertoires in COVID-19 (dated by TCRdb to 2019 to 2021). For the wider study: Samples from collaborators originated in the United States, Italy and Spain and spanned both the acute and convalescent phases of COVID-19. Where available, HLA class I and class II types were obtained from metadata supplied by the sample provider rather than from assay-based typing. A de-identified subject ID, COVID-19 status, age in years and sex were almost always included in the sample metadata. Subjects who had been exposed to COVID-19, were actively infected with it, or had recovered from it provided the deeply sampled blood TCRbeta repertoires that made up the dataset. The prospective study material was composed of cDNA or gDNA derived from T cells, B-cell-depleted T cells, or PBMCs. The samples were drawn from two sources: the first 160 participants of the ongoing ImmuneRACE study, and about 1,300 subjects contributed by 6 global collaborators. The repertoires were made available in a free public database intended to serve as a resource for research on the immune response to SARS-CoV-2. Study-wide findings and limitations: The quantity of clinical and demographic metadata differed by source and by participant and was supplied without curation.

Taken from the germline V gene, the CDR1 and CDR2 loops are SNHLY and FYNNEI. The CDR3 covers 13 residues, taking in both the cysteine and the phenylalanine. Kept here is only the CDR3 DNA, which spans 39 bases and is read in frame from base 1. The V and J ends are trimmed by 6 bases and 2 bases, leaving 10 bases between them. Sequenced: peripheral blood. The TCR sequence derives from a woman between 40 and 55 years old with COVID-19, enrolled during active disease. The V and J genes are TRBV2 and TRBJ1-2; confidence is insufficient to name the D gene. The CDR3 protein: CASRGRLNYGYTF. The DNA sequence follows: TGTGCCAGCAGAGGGAGACTAAACTATGGCTACACCTTC.